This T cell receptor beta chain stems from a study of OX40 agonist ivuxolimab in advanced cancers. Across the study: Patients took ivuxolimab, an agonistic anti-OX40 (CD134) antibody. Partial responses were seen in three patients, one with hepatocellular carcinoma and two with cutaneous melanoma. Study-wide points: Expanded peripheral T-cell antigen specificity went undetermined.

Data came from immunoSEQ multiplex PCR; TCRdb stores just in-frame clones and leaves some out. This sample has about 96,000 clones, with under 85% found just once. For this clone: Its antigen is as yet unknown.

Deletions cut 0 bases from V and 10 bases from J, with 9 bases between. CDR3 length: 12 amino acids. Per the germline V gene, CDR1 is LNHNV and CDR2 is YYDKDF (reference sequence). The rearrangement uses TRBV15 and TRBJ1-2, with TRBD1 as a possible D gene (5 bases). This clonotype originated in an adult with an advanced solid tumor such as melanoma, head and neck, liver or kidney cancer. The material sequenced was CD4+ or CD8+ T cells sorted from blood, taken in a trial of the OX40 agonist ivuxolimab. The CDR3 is CATSRDRGIYTF. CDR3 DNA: TGTGCCACCAGCAGAGATCGGGGGATCTACACCTTC.